The 17 T cell receptor beta chains listed next were all sequenced from one sample in a study of T cell changes during pregnancy in multiple sclerosis. Sequenced by immunoSEQ multiplex PCR; TCRdb stores in-frame clones only, minus some. Altogether fewer than 55,000 clones are present, around 90% being singletons, with the ten largest covering around 5%. Sequencing was performed on peripheral blood, taken after pregnancy. All receptors come from a female donor in good health, enrolled as a control in a pregnancy study.

The rearrangement joins TRBV7-9 to TRBJ1-3; D is uncertain. The length of the CDR3 is 16 residues. Germline CDR1 reads SEHNR; CDR2 reads FQNEAQ (reference sequence). Trimming pared 1 base from V and 0 bases from J, leaving 10 bases between. CDR3 residues: CASSLVSLGSGNTIYF. The CDR3 region has the DNA TGTGCCAGCAGCTTAGTTTCCCTAGGCTCTGGAAACACCATATATTTT.

V and J are TRBV9 and TRBJ2-3; 7 bases align to TRBD2. CDR1 is SGDLS, CDR2 YYNGEE, per germline. The CDR3 runs to 16 residues. Unmatched junction bases numbered 8, after V lost 2 bases and J lost 2 bases. This chain's CDR3 is CASSVGASGTTDTQYF. DNA for the CDR3: TGTGCCAGCAGCGTCGGTGCTAGCGGAACCACAGATACGCAGTATTTT.

DNA for the CDR3: TGTGCCAGCAGCTTAGTGGTGACAGGGGTCACCGGGGAGCTGTTTTTT. Translated: CASSLVVTGVTGELFF. This chain connects TRBV11-2 to TRBJ2-2; 8 bases line up with TRBD1. CDR1 is SGHAT and CDR2 is FQNNGV in the germline V gene. CDR3 size: 16 residues. J lost 4 bases, V lost 1 base, and 5 bases had no gene match. Looking up the rest from reference TRBV11-2 and TRBJ2-2 gives the full variable domain: EAGVAQSPRYKIIEKRQSVAFWCNPISGHATLYWYQQILGQGPKLLIQFQNNGVVDDSQLPKDRFSAERLKGVDSTLKIQPAKLEDSAVYLCASSLVVTGVTGELFFGEGSRLTVL.

This clone was recorded once. The CDR3 DNA reads as TGTGCCAGCAGTCTTCCTCCGGACAGGGGAGGCGAGCAGTACTTC. This gives the protein CASSLPPDRGGEQYF. The chain employs TRBV6-5 and TRBJ2-7; TRBD1 agrees at 9 bases. Germline V gives CDR1 MNHEY, CDR2 SVGAGI. This CDR3 has 15 amino acids. The ends lost 5 bases at V and 6 bases at J; junction bases unmatched: 11.

The chain couples TRBV4-2 to TRBJ1-4; TRBD1 might be the D (6 bases). Trimming removed 5 bases at V and 5 bases at J, with 9 bases between. This CDR3 has 13 residues. Germline values: CDR1 LGHNA, CDR2 YNFKEQ. The CDR3 spells CASSWTANEKLFF. For the CDR3, the DNA is TGTGCCAGCAGCTGGACAGCGAATGAAAAACTGTTTTTT.

The chain joins TRBV6-1 to TRBJ2-1; 7 bases align to TRBD2. The CDR3 runs to 15 residues. CDR1 and CDR2 (germline): MNHNS, SASEGT. V shed 6 bases and J 9 bases; nucleotides not matched to a gene: 14. CDR3 DNA sequence: TGTGCCAGCAGCGGCAGCGGGGTCCTCTTGGGTGAGCAGTTCTTC. This gives the protein CASSGSGVLLGEQFF.

The gene calls are TRBV7-6 and TRBJ2-7; D possibly corresponds to TRBD2 (5 bases). Germline-derived CDR1 and CDR2 are SGHVS and FNYEAQ. Trimming cost V 5 bases and J 3 bases, with 14 bases left between them. This CDR3 contains 14 residues. The CDR3 DNA reads as TGTGCCAGCAGCCTTGGAGGAGAGAGCTACGAGCAGTACTTC. Protein sequence: CASSLGGESYEQYF.

This rearrangement joins TRBV19 to TRBJ1-1; no clear D gene. The V gene's germline CDR1 is LNHDA and CDR2 SQIVND (reference sequence). The CDR3 sequence is 10 residues long. CDR3: CLRAYTEAFF. Written as DNA, the CDR3 is TGTTTGAGGGCTTACACTGAAGCTTTCTTT.

This clone appeared a single time. The chain carries TRBV6-5 and TRBJ1-6; D might be TRBD1 (6 bases). Germline V lookup: CDR1 MNHEY, CDR2 SVGAGI. Trimming took 4 bases from V and 7 from J, leaving 14 bases between them. This CDR3 has 15 residues. DNA for the CDR3: TGTGCCAGCAGTTCCTCATGGGGGCTAAATTCACCCCTCCACTTT. Translated: CASSSSWGLNSPLHF.

The genes are TRBV27 and TRBJ1-2; 7 nucleotides match TRBD1. Trimming cost V 6 bases and J 1 base; bases outside gene matches: 14. This CDR3 has 17 residues. Per germline, CDR1 MNHEY and CDR2 SMNVEV (reference sequence). CDR3 sequence reads: CASRTVGGQSDNYGYTF. The DNA of the CDR3 is TGTGCCAGCAGGACTGTAGGGGGCCAATCCGATAACTATGGCTACACCTTC.

The genes are TRBV2 and TRBJ2-7, with TRBD1 as a possible D gene (6 bases). The length of the CDR3 is 15 residues. Germline CDR1 reads SNHLY; CDR2 reads FYNNEI. Trimming removed 5 bases at V and 0 bases at J, with 14 bases between. The CDR3 nucleotides are TGTGCCAGCAGTCCGCCGACAGGAGTCTCCTACGAGCAGTACTTC. Translated, it gives CASSPPTGVSYEQYF. Combining the CDR3 with reference TRBV2 and TRBJ2-7 gives the whole variable domain EPEVTQTPSHQVTQMGQEVILRCVPISNHLYFYWYRQILGQKVEFLVSFYNNEISEKSEIFDDQFSVERPDGSNFTLKIRSTKLEDSAMYFCASSPPTGVSYEQYFGPGTRLTVT.

The rearrangement links TRBV7-2 to TRBJ2-7; perhaps TRBD1 as D (6 bases). Trimming took 0 bases from V and 1 from J, leaving 13 bases between them. The CDR3 is made up of 16 amino acids. The V gene's germline CDR1 is SGHTA and CDR2 FQGNSA. This CDR3 is CASSLAGAQGSYEQYF. The CDR3 nucleotides are TGTGCCAGCAGCTTAGCGGGCGCCCAGGGGTCCTACGAGCAGTACTTC.

The chain joins TRBV13 to TRBJ2-1; 11 nucleotides line up with TRBD2. CDR3 length: 15 residues. V lost 5 bases and J lost 2; bases outside the gene matches: 2. Germline V gives CDR1 PRHDT, CDR2 FYEKMQ (reference sequence). This chain's CDR3 is CASSLSGGAYNEQFF. The DNA for the CDR3 is TGTGCCAGCAGCCTTAGCGGGGGGGCCTACAATGAGCAGTTCTTC.

The J gene is TRBJ2-7, the V gene TRBV5-4; weak D call: TRBD1 (5 bases). V gave up 0 bases and J gave up 6 bases, with 7 bases separating them. The CDR3 runs 12 residues. Germline V lookup: CDR1 SGHNT, CDR2 YYREEE (reference sequence). DNA of the CDR3: TGTGCCAGCAGCTTGGTAGGGGCCGAGCAGTACTTC. This translates into CASSLVGAEQYF.

This clone was counted only a few times. The chain has TRBV7-9 and TRBJ1-1; possible D gene TRBD1, 6 bases. Germline CDR1 SEHNR, CDR2 FQNEAQ (reference sequence). Trimming left V 4 bases short and J 1 base short, with 13 bases between. CDR3 length equals 15 residues. The CDR3 region has the DNA TGTGCCAGCAGCTCGAGGGACAAACCGAACACTGAAGCTTTCTTT. This gives the protein CASSSRDKPNTEAFF.

J is TRBJ2-5 and V is TRBV7-2; 7 bases agree with TRBD2. Germline V gene data show CDR1 as SGHTA and CDR2 as FQGNSA. This CDR3 is built from 15 residues. V lost 3 bases, J lost 2 bases, and 6 bases stayed unmatched. For the CDR3, the DNA is TGTGCCAGCAGCTTCCAAGCGGGGCGACAAGAGACCCAGTACTTC. This gives the protein CASSFQAGRQETQYF.

The chain employs TRBV2 and TRBJ1-1, with D uncertain. The CDR3 has 12 amino acids. The germline gives CDR1 SNHLY, CDR2 FYNNEI. V was cut by 3 bases and J by 0 bases, with 2 bases left in between. DNA for the CDR3: TGTGCCAGCAGTGACTTGAACACTGAAGCTTTCTTT. It specifies CASSDLNTEAFF.